This is a list of T cell receptor beta chains from one sample in a study of blood T cell repertoires in COVID-19. Profiling relied on immunoSEQ multiplex PCR, and the TCRdb table lists in-frame clones only, not all of them. The sample contains a few hundred thousand clones, less than 90% of which appear only once. Sequencing was performed on peripheral blood. All receptors come from a man aged 60 to 69 who had recovered from COVID-19. Each CDR3 is given with its conserved first and last residue. The D gene is left open where the match is weak. Clone sizes are given selectively: once, few, many, or a class where the clone is expanded.

cdr3_aa: CASSLQGTTDTQYF
cdr3_nt: TGCGCCAGCAGCTTACAGGGAACCACAGATACGCAGTATTTT
j_call: TRBJ2-3
d_call: NA
clone_size: NA
v_call: TRBV5-1

cdr3_aa: CASSRGDREAEKLFF
cdr3_nt: TGTGCCAGCAGCCGGGGGGACAGGGAGGCCGAAAAACTGTTTTTT
j_call: TRBJ1-4
d_call: TRBD1
clone_size: NA
v_call: TRBV7-9

cdr3_aa: CSVEGSGTYEQYF
cdr3_nt: TGCAGCGTTGAGGGAAGCGGTACCTACGAGCAGTACTTC
j_call: TRBJ2-7
d_call: NA
clone_size: NA
v_call: TRBV29-1

cdr3_aa: CASIKADFPTYEQYF
cdr3_nt: TGTGCCAGCATAAAAGCGGACTTCCCAACCTACGAGCAGTACTTC
j_call: TRBJ2-7
d_call: NA
clone_size: NA
v_call: TRBV2

cdr3_aa: CSASFGQRGPYEQYF
cdr3_nt: TGCAGTGCTAGTTTCGGTCAGCGGGGCCCCTACGAGCAGTACTTC
j_call: TRBJ2-7
d_call: TRBD2
clone_size: NA
v_call: TRBV20-1

cdr3_aa: CATSPDSGNTIYF
cdr3_nt: TGTGCCACCAGTCCAGACTCTGGAAACACCATATATTTT
j_call: TRBJ1-3
d_call: NA
clone_size: NA
v_call: TRBV24-1

cdr3_aa: CASSAGRGNNSPLHF
cdr3_nt: TGTGCCAGCAGCGCCGGACGGGGAAATAATTCACCCCTCCACTTT
j_call: TRBJ1-6
d_call: NA
clone_size: NA
v_call: TRBV9

cdr3_aa: CASSPSAGRGNSPLHF
cdr3_nt: TGTGCCAGCAGCCCGTCGGCGGGGCGGGGTAATTCACCCCTCCACTTT
j_call: TRBJ1-6
d_call: NA
clone_size: NA
v_call: TRBV5-5

cdr3_aa: CASSLTGANEQFF
cdr3_nt: TGCGCCAGCAGCTTGACGGGAGCCAATGAGCAGTTCTTC
j_call: TRBJ2-1
d_call: NA
clone_size: NA
v_call: TRBV5-1

cdr3_aa: CASRDQGRSNQPQHF
cdr3_nt: TGTGCCAGCCGAGACCAGGGTCGGAGCAATCAGCCCCAGCATTTT
j_call: TRBJ1-5
d_call: NA
clone_size: NA
v_call: TRBV6-5

cdr3_aa: CASSGKTGGESFF
cdr3_nt: TGTGCCAGCTCCGGAAAGACAGGGGGTGAATCTTTCTTT
j_call: TRBJ1-1
d_call: TRBD1
clone_size: NA
v_call: TRBV18

cdr3_aa: CASSLEGAGTDTQYF
cdr3_nt: TGCGCCAGCAGCTTGGAGGGGGCCGGCACAGATACGCAGTATTTT
j_call: TRBJ2-3
d_call: TRBD1
clone_size: once
v_call: TRBV5-1

cdr3_aa: CASSPVTGGNQPQHF
cdr3_nt: TGTGCCAGCTCACCAGTGACAGGGGGTAATCAGCCCCAGCATTTT
j_call: TRBJ1-5
d_call: TRBD1
clone_size: NA
v_call: TRBV18

cdr3_aa: CASSYLLGNQPQHF
cdr3_nt: TGTGCCAGCAGTTATCTATTGGGCAATCAGCCCCAGCATTTT
j_call: TRBJ1-5
d_call: NA
clone_size: NA
v_call: TRBV28

cdr3_aa: CASSDLDRDLSNQPQHF
cdr3_nt: TGTGCCAGCAGTGATCTTGACAGGGACTTAAGCAATCAGCCCCAGCATTTT
j_call: TRBJ1-5
d_call: TRBD1
clone_size: few
v_call: TRBV6-4